The entry that follows covers one T cell receptor (beta chain) sequence. Its antigen is unidentified. Trimming removed 5 bases from V and 0 bases from J; junction bases left unmatched: 3. Germline loops: CDR1 SGHRS, CDR2 YFSETQ. CDR3 size: 15 residues. This record belongs to a study of a mutant IDH1 vaccine in newly diagnosed glioma. About the study: Among treated patients, 62.5% were male and about 40% female, and mean age was 40.4 years.

Time point defined: week 35, safety follow-up. Vaccine doses each comprised 300 ug of mutant IDH1 20-mer peptide, with topical imiquimod. Weeks 1, 3, 5, 7, 11, 15, 19 and 23 were when patients received their eight vaccinations. Here immunoSEQ multiplex PCR was the method, and the copy in TCRdb shows in-frame clones only, minus some. The table shows about 42,000 clones, with approximately 80% occurring only once. The J gene is TRBJ1-3, the V gene TRBV5-1, with 9 nucleotides matching TRBD1. This receptor was taken from a woman between 45 and 60 years old with glioma. Specimen: PBMCs, collected from a glioma patient whose treatment included an IDH1 peptide vaccine. The CDR3: CASRTGGNSGNTIYF. DNA for the CDR3: TGCGCCAGCAGGACAGGGGGAAACTCTGGAAACACCATATATTTT.